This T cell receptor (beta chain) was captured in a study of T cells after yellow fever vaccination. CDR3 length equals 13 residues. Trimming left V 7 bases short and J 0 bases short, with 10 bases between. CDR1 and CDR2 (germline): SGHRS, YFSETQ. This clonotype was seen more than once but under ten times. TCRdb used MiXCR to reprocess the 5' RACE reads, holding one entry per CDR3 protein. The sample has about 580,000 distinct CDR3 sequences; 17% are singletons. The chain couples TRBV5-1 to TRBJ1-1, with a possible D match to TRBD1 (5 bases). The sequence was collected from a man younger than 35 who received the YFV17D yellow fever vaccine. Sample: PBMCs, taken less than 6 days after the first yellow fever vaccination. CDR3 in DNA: TGCGCCAGCGCCGGGGCCATGAACACTGAAGCTTTCTTT. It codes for CASAGAMNTEAFF.